This T cell receptor (beta chain) was observed in a study of blood T cell repertoires in COVID-19. Study-level background: Spain, Italy and the United States supplied samples that represented acute and convalescent COVID-19. PBMCs, B-cell-depleted T cells, or T cells provided the cDNA or gDNA that made up the material.

Under the authors' procedure: Estimation of nucleated cell counts was performed using reference gene primer amplification. TCRdb keeps only in-frame clones here, not all; method: immunoSEQ multiplex PCR. V, J and clone size derive from that table, while D and trimming were established from the DNA sequence. The table has roughly 140,000 clones, 75% to 85% seen once. This CDR3 region has 16 residues. J gave up 2 bases and V 2 bases, and 4 bases lay outside the gene matches. Sequencing was done on a sample of peripheral blood. The clonotype originates from a woman aged 45-65 years in a cohort sampled during active or convalescent COVID-19. V and J are TRBV6-7 and TRBJ2-2, with TRBD2 identical over 8 bases. TRBV6-7 is an ORF for which the function is uncertain. The CDR3 DNA sequence: TGTGCCAGCAGTTACCTGCGGGGGGACAACACCGGGGAGCTGTTTTTT. Its translation is CASSYLRGDNTGELFF.